This entry features one TCR beta chain sequence. Each sample's input was about 250 ng genomic DNA, 38,000 or so genome equivalents. The data stem from a study of T cell clusters in autoimmune cytopenias. TRB rearrangements were amplified by touch-down multiplex PCR with mixed TRB-A/B primers. Following a re-call of the multiplex PCR reads, TCRdb has one entry per CDR3 protein and lacks DNA. The sample has around 10,000 distinct CDR3 sequences. Germline CDR1 and CDR2: MNHNY and SVGAGI (reference sequence). The CDR3 is 16 residues long. These data were also reused for a study on T cell repertoires in aging, cancer and after chemotherapy. That investigation notes: Clear clonal overlap appeared across healthy donor samples taken over several months to years.

The chain is built from TRBV6-6 and TRBJ1-1. The clonotype comes from a human donor in good health. The sample was peripheral blood. The CDR3 region is CASSYSGTSLGTEAFF.